The clone carrying this T cell receptor (beta chain) was counted ten times or more. The antigen is unknown. The data were taken from a study of CD8 T cells in ankylosing spondylitis. Whole-study results and caveats: Clones linked to disease, bearing a CD8+ phenotype, were relatively rare in peripheral blood. Matched synovial fluid from ankylosing spondylitis patients was reported to be enriched for disease-linked clones. Reactive arthritis synovial fluid and blood previously showed some of these motif variants. For ankylosing spondylitis blood, a TCR beta motif of about 8 highly homologous variants appeared characteristic.

The CDR3 covers 17 residues. Germline lookup yields CDR1 SGHRS and CDR2 YFSETQ. The V end lost 6 bases, the J end lost 2 bases, and 22 bases lay between the germline ends. Quantitative molecular-barcoded 5'-RACE generated the TCR beta libraries. TCRdb reprocessed the 5' RACE reads via MiXCR and lists one record per CDR3 protein. The sample shows approximately 500,000 distinct CDR3 sequences, about an eighth of them seen only once. The rearrangement links TRBV5-1 to TRBJ2-3; weak D call: TRBD2 (7 bases). The sequencing input was blood, either unsorted or a sorted T cell fraction (not recorded which). This receptor was taken from a male donor with ankylosing spondylitis. The CDR3 sequence: CASKGQSGAGVTDTQYF. The CDR3 bases are TGCGCCAGCAAGGGACAAAGCGGGGCGGGAGTCACAGATACGCAGTATTTT. Using reference TRBV5-1 and TRBJ2-3 for the parts outside the CDR3, the full variable domain is KAGVTQTPRYLIKTRGQQVTLSCSPISGHRSVSWYQQTPGQGLQFLFEYFSETQRNKGNFPGRFSGRQFSNSRSEMNVSTLELGDSALYLCASKGQSGAGVTDTQYFGPGTRLTVL.